A selection of T cell receptor beta chains follows, all from one sample in a study of T cells in Graves' hyperthyroidism and ophthalmopathy. TCRdb reprocessed the multiplex PCR reads with MiXCR, giving one entry per CDR3 protein. The data contain 650,000 to 850,000 distinct CDR3 sequences, over 15% of them singletons. Sequenced: blood. The receptors derive from a woman in her 50s with Graves' hyperthyroidism that later progressed to Graves' ophthalmopathy. The CDR3 runs from the conserved cysteine through the conserved F or W. Each record gives: CDR3 length, D gene, V gene, clone size, J gene, CDR3 DNA, CDR3 protein. D genes are given only for firm matches. Clone size is shown for a subset of rows, as once, few, many or a class of expanded clone.

len: 15; d_gene: NA; v_gene: TRBV4-1; abundance: few; j_gene: TRBJ1-1; CDR3nt: TGCGCCAGCAGGGACCGGGACCATGGGTACACTGAAGCTTTCTTT; CDR3aa: CASRDRDHGYTEAFF
len: 14; d_gene: TRBD2; v_gene: TRBV5-1; abundance: few; j_gene: TRBJ2-3; CDR3nt: TGCGCCAGCAGCTTCGAACTAGCGAGAGATACGCAGTATTTT; CDR3aa: CASSFELARDTQYF
len: 14; d_gene: NA; v_gene: TRBV5-6; abundance: few; j_gene: TRBJ1-4; CDR3nt: TGTGCCAGCAGCTTCGGGGGGCTAGTTGAAAAACTGTTTTTT; CDR3aa: CASSFGGLVEKLFF
len: 14; d_gene: NA; v_gene: TRBV13; abundance: NA; j_gene: TRBJ2-1; CDR3nt: TGTGCCAGCAGCTCCCATGGGCGCGGCAATGAGCAGTTCTTC; CDR3aa: CASSSHGRGNEQFF
len: 14; d_gene: NA; v_gene: TRBV6-1; abundance: few; j_gene: TRBJ1-2; CDR3nt: TGTGCCAGCAACCGGGGCCCCGGGACGGGGGGCTACACCTTC; CDR3aa: CASNRGPGTGGYTF
len: 15; d_gene: TRBD1; v_gene: TRBV5-1; abundance: NA; j_gene: TRBJ1-5; CDR3nt: TGCGCCAGCAGCAAGGGGACAGGGGACAATCAGCCCCAGCATTTT; CDR3aa: CASSKGTGDNQPQHF
len: 14; d_gene: NA; v_gene: TRBV6-1; abundance: many; j_gene: TRBJ2-7; CDR3nt: TGTGCCAGCAGTGCGTGGGGAACCTCCTACGAGCAGTACTTC; CDR3aa: CASSAWGTSYEQYF
len: 15; d_gene: NA; v_gene: TRBV15; abundance: NA; j_gene: TRBJ2-1; CDR3nt: TGTGCCACCAGCAGAGGGGGACAAGACTACAATGAGCAGTTCTTC; CDR3aa: CATSRGGQDYNEQFF
len: 15; d_gene: NA; v_gene: TRBV11-2; abundance: many; j_gene: TRBJ1-1; CDR3nt: TGTGCCAGCAGCCAGAGAGCCCAGATGAACACTGAAGCTTTCTTT; CDR3aa: CASSQRAQMNTEAFF
len: 15; d_gene: NA; v_gene: TRBV24-1; abundance: NA; j_gene: TRBJ2-1; CDR3nt: TGTGCCACCAGTGATCCAGGACACTCCTACAATGAGCAGTTCTTC; CDR3aa: CATSDPGHSYNEQFF
len: 16; d_gene: NA; v_gene: TRBV7-2; abundance: many; j_gene: TRBJ2-2; CDR3nt: TGTGCCAGCAGCCCACGGGACTTCCTGAACACCGGGGAGCTGTTTTTT; CDR3aa: CASSPRDFLNTGELFF
len: 14; d_gene: TRBD2; v_gene: TRBV20-1; abundance: NA; j_gene: TRBJ2-5; CDR3nt: TGCAGTGCTAGATCGGGAGGGGGGCTGGAGACCCAGTACTTC; CDR3aa: CSARSGGGLETQYF
len: 14; d_gene: TRBD1; v_gene: TRBV7-2; abundance: NA; j_gene: TRBJ1-1; CDR3nt: TGTGCCAGCAGCCCCCGCGGACAGGGAGGTGAAGCTTTCTTT; CDR3aa: CASSPRGQGGEAFF
len: 16; d_gene: TRBD1; v_gene: TRBV18; abundance: few; j_gene: TRBJ1-2; CDR3nt: TGTGCCAGCTCACCTTCGGGACAGGGGCGCACCTATGGCTACACCTTC; CDR3aa: CASSPSGQGRTYGYTF
len: 14; d_gene: NA; v_gene: TRBV7-6; abundance: NA; j_gene: TRBJ1-1; CDR3nt: TGTGCCAGCAGCTTAGCAGAACAGGACACTGAAGCTTTCTTT; CDR3aa: CASSLAEQDTEAFF
len: 14; d_gene: TRBD1; v_gene: TRBV12-3/TRBV12-4; abundance: many; j_gene: TRBJ1-5; CDR3nt: TGTGCCAGCAGTCCCACAGGGGGCTGGCAGCCCCAGCATTTT; CDR3aa: CASSPTGGWQPQHF
len: 13; d_gene: NA; v_gene: TRBV20-1; abundance: many; j_gene: TRBJ1-5; CDR3nt: TGCAGTGCCCGGGCCGGGAACAATCAGCCCCAGCATTTT; CDR3aa: CSARAGNNQPQHF
len: 16; d_gene: TRBD1; v_gene: TRBV18; abundance: few; j_gene: TRBJ1-6; CDR3nt: TGTGCCAGCTCACCCGGGACAGGGGGTAGAAATTCACCCCTCCACTTT; CDR3aa: CASSPGTGGRNSPLHF
len: 16; d_gene: TRBD1; v_gene: TRBV5-1; abundance: few; j_gene: TRBJ1-1; CDR3nt: TGCGCCAGCAGCCCGAACAGGGGGGTTGAGGACACTGAAGCTTTCTTT; CDR3aa: CASSPNRGVEDTEAFF
len: 16; d_gene: NA; v_gene: TRBV6-1; abundance: many; j_gene: TRBJ2-4; CDR3nt: TGTGCCAGCAGTGAACCCGGGACGGTAGCCAAAAACATTCAGTACTTC; CDR3aa: CASSEPGTVAKNIQYF
len: 14; d_gene: NA; v_gene: TRBV20-1; abundance: few; j_gene: TRBJ2-3; CDR3nt: TGCAGTGCTAGACTGGGCATAGGCACAGATACGCAGTATTTT; CDR3aa: CSARLGIGTDTQYF
len: 16; d_gene: TRBD2; v_gene: TRBV6-1; abundance: many; j_gene: TRBJ2-3; CDR3nt: TGTGCCGCACGCGGACTAGCGGGGGGGCAGCAAGATACGCAGTATTTT; CDR3aa: CAARGLAGGQQDTQYF
len: 15; d_gene: NA; v_gene: TRBV19; abundance: NA; j_gene: TRBJ1-5; CDR3nt: TGTGCCAGTAAGGGGGAAATGGGTAGCAATCAGCCCCAGCATTTT; CDR3aa: CASKGEMGSNQPQHF
len: 15; d_gene: TRBD1; v_gene: TRBV6-4; abundance: few; j_gene: TRBJ1-2; CDR3nt: TGTGCCAGCAGTGAGGGGCCGGGACAGGGTTTTCGCTACACCTTC; CDR3aa: CASSEGPGQGFRYTF
len: 16; d_gene: TRBD2; v_gene: TRBV7-8; abundance: many; j_gene: TRBJ2-5; CDR3nt: TGTGCCAGCAGCTTAGATAATAGCGGGGTCGGGGAGACCCAGTACTTC; CDR3aa: CASSLDNSGVGETQYF
len: 14; d_gene: NA; v_gene: TRBV5-5; abundance: many; j_gene: TRBJ1-5; CDR3nt: TGTGCCAGCAGCCCCCTAGGCAGCAATCAGCCCCAGCATTTT; CDR3aa: CASSPLGSNQPQHF
len: 16; d_gene: TRBD1; v_gene: TRBV2; abundance: NA; j_gene: TRBJ2-2; CDR3nt: TGTGCCAGCAGTGGATCGGACAGGGGGCCGGTCGGGGAGCTGTTTTTT; CDR3aa: CASSGSDRGPVGELFF
len: 15; d_gene: TRBD1; v_gene: TRBV14; abundance: few; j_gene: TRBJ1-6; CDR3nt: TGTGCCAGCAGCCAACGGACAGGGGGTGTTTCACCCCTCCACTTT; CDR3aa: CASSQRTGGVSPLHF
len: 19; d_gene: TRBD2; v_gene: TRBV6-1; abundance: NA; j_gene: TRBJ2-1; CDR3nt: TGTGCCAGCAGTGAACAAGGACTAGCGGGGGTTAGCTCCTACAATGAGCAGTTCTTC; CDR3aa: CASSEQGLAGVSSYNEQFF
len: 18; d_gene: TRBD2; v_gene: TRBV10-2; abundance: few; j_gene: TRBJ2-5; CDR3nt: TGCGCCAGCAGTCTGCCTTTAATAGCGGGGGCCACCCAAGAGACCCAGTACTTC; CDR3aa: CASSLPLIAGATQETQYF
len: 16; d_gene: NA; v_gene: TRBV19; abundance: NA; j_gene: TRBJ2-1; CDR3nt: TGTGCCAGTACCAGGGCGGTGGGGCAGACCTACAATGAGCAGTTCTTC; CDR3aa: CASTRAVGQTYNEQFF
len: 15; d_gene: TRBD1; v_gene: TRBV2; abundance: many; j_gene: TRBJ1-4; CDR3nt: TGTGCCAGCAGTCAACAGGGGGAATCTGGGGAAAAACTGTTTTTT; CDR3aa: CASSQQGESGEKLFF
len: 13; d_gene: NA; v_gene: TRBV19; abundance: NA; j_gene: TRBJ1-5; CDR3nt: TGTGCCAGTACCCGGAGGGGGGATCAGCCCCAGCATTTT; CDR3aa: CASTRRGDQPQHF
len: 11; d_gene: NA; v_gene: TRBV9; abundance: NA; j_gene: TRBJ1-2; CDR3nt: TGTGCCAGCAGCGTAATGGGGGTCTACACCTTC; CDR3aa: CASSVMGVYTF
len: 16; d_gene: NA; v_gene: TRBV11-2; abundance: NA; j_gene: TRBJ1-6; CDR3nt: TGTGCCAGCAGCCGAGAGGGGGGCGTTTATAATTCACCCCTCCACTTT; CDR3aa: CASSREGGVYNSPLHF
len: 17; d_gene: NA; v_gene: TRBV12-5; abundance: many; j_gene: TRBJ2-5; CDR3nt: TGTGCTAGTGGTCGCCCGCCCTACCTCGGGGCCCAAGAGACCCAGTACTTC; CDR3aa: CASGRPPYLGAQETQYF
len: 15; d_gene: NA; v_gene: TRBV5-1; abundance: few; j_gene: TRBJ1-5; CDR3nt: TGCGCCAGCAGCTTGGGACACGATAGCAATCAGCCCCAGCATTTT; CDR3aa: CASSLGHDSNQPQHF
len: 14; d_gene: TRBD2; v_gene: TRBV27; abundance: NA; j_gene: TRBJ2-1; CDR3nt: TGTGCCAGCAGTTTAAACCGGGGGGGTAATGAGCGGTTCTTC; CDR3aa: CASSLNRGGNERFF
len: 16; d_gene: NA; v_gene: TRBV13; abundance: NA; j_gene: TRBJ2-1; CDR3nt: TGTGCCAGCAGCTATGCCCTGGGGGGAAGCTACAATGAGCAGTTCTTC; CDR3aa: CASSYALGGSYNEQFF
len: 13; d_gene: NA; v_gene: TRBV6-1; abundance: NA; j_gene: TRBJ1-3; CDR3nt: TGTGCCAGCAGAGACAGCTCTGGAAACACCATATATTTT; CDR3aa: CASRDSSGNTIYF
len: 14; d_gene: NA; v_gene: TRBV5-1; abundance: NA; j_gene: TRBJ2-5; CDR3nt: TGCGCCAGCAGCTGGCAGGAGCCCCAAGAGACCCAGTACTTC; CDR3aa: CASSWQEPQETQYF